This TCR beta chain appears in the sequencing data of a study of T cells in localized non-small cell lung cancer. General study points: For the top 100 tumor clones, a median roughly 56 also appeared in adjacent lung. Since sequencing was restricted to only one region of the tumor, intratumor heterogeneity remains a possibility.

Assay: immunoSEQ multiplex PCR; the TCRdb copy retains only in-frame clones and omits some. The sample yields about 41,000 clones, roughly nine tenths seen once. This clone is a singleton in its sample. The antigen is undetermined. V lost 7 bases to trimming and J lost 1 base, with 13 bases between them. The CDR3 totals 15 residues. The germline gives CDR1 MNHEY, CDR2 SVGAGI. This chain joins TRBV6-5 and TRBJ2-2, with no clear D. The clonotype comes from a woman aged 18 to 55 with stage III lung adenocarcinoma. The specimen comprised peripheral blood, sampled before any cancer treatment. The CDR3 coding sequence is TGTGCCAGCACCGGTCCAGGTCTGAACACCGGGGAGCTGTTTTTT. Protein: CASTGPGLNTGELFF.